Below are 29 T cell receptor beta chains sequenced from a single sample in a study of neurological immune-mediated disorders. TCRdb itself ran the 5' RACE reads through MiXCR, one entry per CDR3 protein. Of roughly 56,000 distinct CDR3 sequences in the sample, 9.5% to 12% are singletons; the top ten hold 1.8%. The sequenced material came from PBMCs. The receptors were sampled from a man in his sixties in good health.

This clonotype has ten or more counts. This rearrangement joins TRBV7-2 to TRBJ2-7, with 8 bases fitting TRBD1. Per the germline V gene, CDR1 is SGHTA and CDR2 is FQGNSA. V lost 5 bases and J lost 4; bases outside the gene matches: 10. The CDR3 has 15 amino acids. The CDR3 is CASSPAGTGLYEQYF. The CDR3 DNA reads TGTGCCAGCAGCCCCGCAGGGACAGGTTTGTACGAGCAGTACTTC.

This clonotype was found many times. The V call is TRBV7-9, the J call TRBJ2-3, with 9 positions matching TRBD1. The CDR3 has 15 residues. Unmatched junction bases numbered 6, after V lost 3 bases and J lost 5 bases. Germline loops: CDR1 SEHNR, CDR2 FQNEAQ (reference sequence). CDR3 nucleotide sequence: TGTGCCAGCAGCTTTGACAGGGGGTTCGAAGATACGCAGTATTTT. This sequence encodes CASSFDRGFEDTQYF.

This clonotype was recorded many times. CDR3 sequence: CASSRSPGDYGYTF. The CDR3 DNA reads as TGTGCCAGCAGTAGAAGCCCGGGAGACTATGGCTACACCTTC. The chain recombines TRBV27 with TRBJ1-2; unclear D gene. The length of the CDR3 is 14 residues. V lost 5 bases to trimming and J lost 3 bases, with 13 bases between them. The germline V gene has CDR1 MNHEY and CDR2 SMNVEV (reference sequence).

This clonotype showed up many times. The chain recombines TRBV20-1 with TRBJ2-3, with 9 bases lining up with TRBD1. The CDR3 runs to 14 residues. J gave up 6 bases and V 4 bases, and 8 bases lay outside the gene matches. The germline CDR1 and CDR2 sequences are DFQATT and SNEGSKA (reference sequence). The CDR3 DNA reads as TGCAGTGCTAAGGACAGGGGTTGGTCGGATACGCAGTATTTT. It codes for CSAKDRGWSDTQYF.

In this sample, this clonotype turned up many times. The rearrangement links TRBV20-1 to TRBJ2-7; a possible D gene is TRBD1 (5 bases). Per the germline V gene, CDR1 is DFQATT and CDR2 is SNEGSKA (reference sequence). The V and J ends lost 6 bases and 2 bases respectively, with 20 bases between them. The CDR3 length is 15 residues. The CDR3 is CSALGAETFPYEQYF. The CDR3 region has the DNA TGCAGTGCCTTAGGGGCAGAGACTTTTCCCTACGAGCAGTACTTC.

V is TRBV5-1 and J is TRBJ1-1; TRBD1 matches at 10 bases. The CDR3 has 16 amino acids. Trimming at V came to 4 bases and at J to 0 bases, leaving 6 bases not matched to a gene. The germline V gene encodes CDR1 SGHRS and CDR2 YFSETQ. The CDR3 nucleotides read TGCGCCAGCAGCGTGGGACAGGGGTATTTGAACACTGAAGCTTTCTTT. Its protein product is CASSVGQGYLNTEAFF.

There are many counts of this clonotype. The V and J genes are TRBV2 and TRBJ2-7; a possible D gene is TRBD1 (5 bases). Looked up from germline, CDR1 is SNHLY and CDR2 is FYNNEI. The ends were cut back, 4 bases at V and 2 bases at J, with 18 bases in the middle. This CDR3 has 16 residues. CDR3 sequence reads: CASSGKTAVEPYEQYF. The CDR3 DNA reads TGTGCCAGCAGTGGAAAGACAGCCGTAGAACCCTACGAGCAGTACTTC.

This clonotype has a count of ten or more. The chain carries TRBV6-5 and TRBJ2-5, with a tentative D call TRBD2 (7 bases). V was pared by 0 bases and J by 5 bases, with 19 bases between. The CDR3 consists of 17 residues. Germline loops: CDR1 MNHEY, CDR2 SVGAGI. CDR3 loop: CASSYSDVRGRWETQYF. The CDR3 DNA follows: TGTGCCAGCAGTTACTCAGATGTGCGGGGGCGTTGGGAGACCCAGTACTTC.

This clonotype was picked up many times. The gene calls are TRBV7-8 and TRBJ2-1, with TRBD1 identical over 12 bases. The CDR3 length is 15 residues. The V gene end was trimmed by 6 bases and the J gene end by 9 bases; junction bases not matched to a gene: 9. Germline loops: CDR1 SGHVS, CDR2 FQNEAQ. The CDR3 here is CASSPYPGQGAEQFF. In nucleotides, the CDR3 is TGTGCCAGCAGTCCCTACCCGGGACAGGGGGCTGAGCAGTTCTTC.

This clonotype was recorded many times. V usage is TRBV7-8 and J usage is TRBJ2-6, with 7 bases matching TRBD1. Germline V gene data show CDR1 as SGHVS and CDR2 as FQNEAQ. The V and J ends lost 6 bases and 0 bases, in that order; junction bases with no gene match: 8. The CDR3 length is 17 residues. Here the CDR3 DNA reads TGTGCCAGCAGGCAAGGGGGCGGTAGCTCTGGGGCCAACGTCCTGACTTTC. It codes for CASRQGGGSSGANVLTF.

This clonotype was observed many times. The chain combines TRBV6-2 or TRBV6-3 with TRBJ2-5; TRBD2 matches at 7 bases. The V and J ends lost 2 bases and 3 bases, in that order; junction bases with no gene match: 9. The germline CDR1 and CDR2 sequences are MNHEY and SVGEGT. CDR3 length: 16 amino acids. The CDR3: CASSYPLGRAEETQYF. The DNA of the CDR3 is TGTGCCAGCAGTTACCCCCTGGGGAGGGCTGAAGAGACCCAGTACTTC.

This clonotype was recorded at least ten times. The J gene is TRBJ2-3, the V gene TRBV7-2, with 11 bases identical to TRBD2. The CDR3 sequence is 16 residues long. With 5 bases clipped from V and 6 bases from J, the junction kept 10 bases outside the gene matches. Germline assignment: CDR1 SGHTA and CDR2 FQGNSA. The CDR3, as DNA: TGTGCCAGCAGCCCCGAGATAGCGGGGGGGCGGGATACGCAGTATTTT. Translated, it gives CASSPEIAGGRDTQYF.

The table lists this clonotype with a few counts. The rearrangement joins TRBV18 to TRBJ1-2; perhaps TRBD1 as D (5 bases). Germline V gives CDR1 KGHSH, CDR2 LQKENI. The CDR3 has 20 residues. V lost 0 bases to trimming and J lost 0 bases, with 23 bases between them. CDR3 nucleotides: TGTGCCAGCTCACCACCTATACTGGGCGGGGACGGCCCCGCTAACTATGGCTACACCTTC. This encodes CASSPPILGGDGPANYGYTF. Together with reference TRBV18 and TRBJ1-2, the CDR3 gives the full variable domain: NAGVMQNPRHLVRRRGQEARLRCSPMKGHSHVYWYRQLPEEGLKFMVYLQKENIIDESGMPKERFSAEFPKEGPSILRIQQVVRGDSAAYFCASSPPILGGDGPANYGYTFGSGTRLTVV.

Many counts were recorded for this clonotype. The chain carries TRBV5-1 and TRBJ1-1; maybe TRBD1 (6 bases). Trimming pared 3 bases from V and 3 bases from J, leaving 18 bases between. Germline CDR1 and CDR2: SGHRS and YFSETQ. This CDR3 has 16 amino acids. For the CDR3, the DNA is TGCGCCAGCAGCTCCCTCGACAGGACGATCGACACTGAAGCTTTCTTT. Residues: CASSSLDRTIDTEAFF.

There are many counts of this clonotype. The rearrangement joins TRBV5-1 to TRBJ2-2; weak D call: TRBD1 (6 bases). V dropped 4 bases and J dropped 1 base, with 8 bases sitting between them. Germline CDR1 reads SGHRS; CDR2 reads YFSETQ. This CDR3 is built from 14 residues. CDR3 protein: CASSIQGNTGELFF. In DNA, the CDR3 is TGCGCCAGCAGCATACAGGGGAACACCGGGGAGCTGTTTTTT.

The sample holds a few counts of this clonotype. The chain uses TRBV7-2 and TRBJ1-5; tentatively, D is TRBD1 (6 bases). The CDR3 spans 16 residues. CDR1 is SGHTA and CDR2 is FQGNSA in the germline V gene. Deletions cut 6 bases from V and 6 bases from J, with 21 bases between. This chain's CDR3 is CASRPRGGGDLQPQHF. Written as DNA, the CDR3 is TGTGCCAGCAGACCAAGGGGGGGAGGGGACCTTCAGCCCCAGCATTTT.

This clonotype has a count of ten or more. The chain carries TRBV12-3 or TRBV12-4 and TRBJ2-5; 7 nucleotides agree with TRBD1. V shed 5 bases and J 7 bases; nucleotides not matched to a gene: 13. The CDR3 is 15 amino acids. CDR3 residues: CASSPTQGLLGTQYF. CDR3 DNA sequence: TGTGCCAGCAGTCCCACACAGGGGTTGCTTGGGACCCAGTACTTC.

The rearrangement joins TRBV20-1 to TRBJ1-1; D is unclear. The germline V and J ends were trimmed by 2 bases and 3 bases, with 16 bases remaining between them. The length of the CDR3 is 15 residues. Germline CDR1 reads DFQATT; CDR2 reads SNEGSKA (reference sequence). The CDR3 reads CSARTIQRVDTEAFF. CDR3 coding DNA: TGCAGTGCTAGAACCATCCAGAGGGTGGACACTGAAGCTTTCTTT.

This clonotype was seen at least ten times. For the CDR3, the DNA is TGTGCCAGCAGTTCTATAGTCGGGACCCCAAAGCAGTTCTTC. Translated: CASSSIVGTPKQFF. The chain employs TRBV28 and TRBJ2-1; D possibly uses TRBD1 or TRBD2 (5 bases each). CDR3 length equals 14 residues. The germline gives CDR1 MDHEN, CDR2 SYDVKM. Trimming pared 4 bases from V and 11 bases from J, leaving 18 bases between.

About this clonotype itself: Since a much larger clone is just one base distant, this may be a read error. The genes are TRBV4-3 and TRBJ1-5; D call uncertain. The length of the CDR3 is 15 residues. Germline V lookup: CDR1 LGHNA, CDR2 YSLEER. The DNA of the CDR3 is TGCGCCAACAGCCCTGAAGGGAGGAGCAATCAGCCCCAGCATTTT. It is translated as CANSPEGRSNQPQHF.

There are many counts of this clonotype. CDR3 coding DNA: TGTGCCAGCAGCCCAATCGGACAGGCGACTGGTGAGCAGTACTTC. Translating it yields CASSPIGQATGEQYF. The chain carries TRBV3-1 and TRBJ2-7; 7 nucleotides line up with TRBD1. After removal of 4 bases from V and 7 bases from J, the junction contained 13 bases not matched to a gene. The CDR3 totals 15 residues. Germline values: CDR1 LGHDT, CDR2 YNNKEL (reference sequence).

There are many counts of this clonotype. The CDR3 DNA reads as TGCAGCGTTGCGTACAGATACACAGATACGCAGTATTTT. Residues: CSVAYRYTDTQYF. The V call is TRBV29-1, the J call TRBJ2-3; D not certain. The CDR3 has 13 amino acids. Trimming removed 4 bases from V and 2 bases from J, with 10 bases in between. Germline CDR1 and CDR2: SQVTM and ANQGSEA.

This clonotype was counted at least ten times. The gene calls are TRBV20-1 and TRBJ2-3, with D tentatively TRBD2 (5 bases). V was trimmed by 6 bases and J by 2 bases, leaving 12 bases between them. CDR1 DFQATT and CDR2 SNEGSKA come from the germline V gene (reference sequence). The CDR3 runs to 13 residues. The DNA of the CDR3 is TGCAGTGCCGACGGGAAGACCACAGATACGCAGTATTTT. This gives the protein CSADGKTTDTQYF.

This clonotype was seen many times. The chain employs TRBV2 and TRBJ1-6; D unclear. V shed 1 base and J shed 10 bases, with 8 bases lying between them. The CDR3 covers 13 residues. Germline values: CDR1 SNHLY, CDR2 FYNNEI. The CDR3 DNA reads TGTGCCAGCAGTGAAGGGGGTGGCTCACCCCTCCACTTT. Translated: CASSEGGGSPLHF.

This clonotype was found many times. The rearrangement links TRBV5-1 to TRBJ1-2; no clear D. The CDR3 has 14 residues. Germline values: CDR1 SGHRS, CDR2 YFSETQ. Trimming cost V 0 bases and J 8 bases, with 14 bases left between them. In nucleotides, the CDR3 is TGCGCCAGCAGCTTGGGTCCGACACAAGACGGCTACACCTTC. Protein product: CASSLGPTQDGYTF.

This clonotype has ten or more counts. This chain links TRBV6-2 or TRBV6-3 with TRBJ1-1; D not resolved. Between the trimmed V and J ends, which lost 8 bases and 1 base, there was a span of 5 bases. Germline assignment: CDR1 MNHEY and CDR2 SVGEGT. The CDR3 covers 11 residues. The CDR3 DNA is TGTGCCAGCTTATCGAACACTGAAGCTTTCTTT. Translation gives CASLSNTEAFF.

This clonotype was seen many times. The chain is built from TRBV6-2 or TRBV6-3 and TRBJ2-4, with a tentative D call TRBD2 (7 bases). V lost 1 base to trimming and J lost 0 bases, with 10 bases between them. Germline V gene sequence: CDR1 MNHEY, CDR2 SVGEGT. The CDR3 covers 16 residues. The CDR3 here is CASSYLGGAAKNIQYF. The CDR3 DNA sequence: TGTGCCAGCAGTTACTTGGGGGGGGCAGCCAAAAACATTCAGTACTTC.

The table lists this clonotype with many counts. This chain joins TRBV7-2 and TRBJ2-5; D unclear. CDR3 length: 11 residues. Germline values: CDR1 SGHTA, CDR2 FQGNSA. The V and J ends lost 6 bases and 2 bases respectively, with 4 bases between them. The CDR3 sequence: CASSQQETQYF. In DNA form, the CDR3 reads TGTGCCAGCAGTCAACAAGAGACCCAGTACTTC.

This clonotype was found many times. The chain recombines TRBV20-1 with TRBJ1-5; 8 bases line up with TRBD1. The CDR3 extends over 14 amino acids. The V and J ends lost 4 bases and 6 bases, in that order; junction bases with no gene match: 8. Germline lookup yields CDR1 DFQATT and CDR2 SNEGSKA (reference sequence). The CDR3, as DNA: TGCAGTGCTATATTACGGGACAGGATTCAGCCCCAGCATTTT. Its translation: CSAILRDRIQPQHF.